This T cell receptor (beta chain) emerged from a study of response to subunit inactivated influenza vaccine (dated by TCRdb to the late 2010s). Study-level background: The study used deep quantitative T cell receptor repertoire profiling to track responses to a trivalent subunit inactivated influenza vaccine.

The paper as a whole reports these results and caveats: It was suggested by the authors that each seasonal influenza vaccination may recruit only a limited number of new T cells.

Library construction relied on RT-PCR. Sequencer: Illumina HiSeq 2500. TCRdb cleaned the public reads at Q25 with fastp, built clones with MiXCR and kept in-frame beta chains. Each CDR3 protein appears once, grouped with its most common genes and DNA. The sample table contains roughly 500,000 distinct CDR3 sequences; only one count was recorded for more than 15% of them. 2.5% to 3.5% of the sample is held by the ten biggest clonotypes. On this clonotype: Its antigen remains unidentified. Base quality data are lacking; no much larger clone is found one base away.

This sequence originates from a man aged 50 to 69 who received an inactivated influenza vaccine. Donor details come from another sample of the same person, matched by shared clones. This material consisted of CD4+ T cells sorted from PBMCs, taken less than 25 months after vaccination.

In nucleotide form, the sequence is TGTGCCTGGAGTAGACTAGCTGACACCGGGGAGCTGTTTTTT. Translated, this is CAWSRLADTGELFF. The rearrangement joined TRBV30 to TRBJ2-2; 7 nucleotides in the junction match TRBD2. Per the germline V gene (reference sequence), GTSNPN is the CDR1 and SVGIG is the CDR2. Here V drops 2 bases and J drops 3 bases, and the junction holds 3 bases not matched to any gene. The CDR3 runs 14 residues from the cysteine to the phenylalanine. Solely the CDR3 DNA is kept, with 42 bases framed from the first base.